Listed below are T cell receptor beta chains from one sample, sequenced in a study of graft-versus-host responses after intestinal transplantation. For these TCRs, the target antigens are not known. Using immunoSEQ multiplex PCR, the repertoire was profiled, and TCRdb retains in-frame clones only, with some absent. In the table there are under 150,000 clones, about 95% of which are singletons. This specimen was unstimulated CD8+ T cells sorted from spleen or lymph node cells, taken before intestinal transplant. All receptors come from a human donor who received an intestinal transplant. The CDR3 runs from the conserved cysteine through the conserved F or W. Fields, in order: D gene, V gene, J gene, clone size, CDR3 DNA, CDR3 protein. A D gene is named only where the DNA matches it firmly. Only part of the rows carry a size: once, few, many, or a class if the clone is expanded.

>TRBD2|TRBV13|TRBJ2-7|-
TGTGCCAGCAGCGCTCGGACTAGCGGGAACCCCTACGAGCAGTACTTC
CASSARTSGNPYEQYF
>-|TRBV20-1|TRBJ1-1|-
TGCAGTGCCTTGTCTGTCGAAGCTTTCTTT
CSALSVEAFF
>-|TRBV6-1|TRBJ2-3|once
TGTGCCAGCGGTCTGGGGCCAGATACGCAGTATTTT
CASGLGPDTQYF
>-|TRBV20-1|TRBJ2-7|-
TGCAGTGCCACTTCCTACGAGCAGTACTTC
CSATSYEQYF
>-|TRBV29-1|TRBJ1-2|-
TGCAGCGTCGCCTACAACGGCTACACCTTC
CSVAYNGYTF
>TRBD1|TRBV5-1|TRBJ1-4|-
TGCGCCAGCAGCTTGGCCTGGAGGCAGGGGGCATTTAGAAGAACTAATGAAAAACTGTTTTTT
CASSLAWRQGAFRRTNEKLFF
>-|TRBV4-3|TRBJ1-3|-
TGCGCCAGCAGCCATACCCACGGAAACACCATATATTTT
CASSHTHGNTIYF
>TRBD1|TRBV4-2|TRBJ2-7|-
TGTGCCAGCAGCCAACGACGGACAGGGGGGTGCGAGCAGTACTTC
CASSQRRTGGCEQYF
>-|TRBV27|TRBJ2-5|-
TGTGCCAGCAGTTGGGAAAGACAAGAGACCCAGTACTTC
CASSWERQETQYF
>-|TRBV9|TRBJ2-7|-
TGTGCCAGCAGCCCAGAGGGGGGGAGTGAGGCCTACGAGCAGTACTTC
CASSPEGGSEAYEQYF
>-|TRBV4-1|TRBJ2-1|-
TGCGCCAGCAGCCTAGGGAGCGAGACCTACAATGAGCAGTTCTTC
CASSLGSETYNEQFF
>-|TRBV12-5|TRBJ1-4|-
TGTGCTAGTGGTTTGAATCCCCGGGCCCCAACTAATGAAAAACTGTTTTTT
CASGLNPRAPTNEKLFF
>TRBD1|TRBV15|TRBJ2-5|-
TGTGCCACCAGCAACGACAGGGGGGGCACAGAGACCCAGTACTTC
CATSNDRGGTETQYF
>-|TRBV9|TRBJ2-1|-
TGTGCCAGCAGCGCCGGACTGCCCGATGAGCAGTTCTTC
CASSAGLPDEQFF
>-|TRBV7-4|TRBJ1-1|-
TGTGCCAGCAGCTTCATATCCGGGACCATGAACACTGAAGCTTTCTTT
CASSFISGTMNTEAFF
>-|TRBV7-4|TRBJ1-5|-
TGTGCCAGCAGCTTAGCAGGCTATGTGGACAATCAGCCCCAGCATTTT
CASSLAGYVDNQPQHF
>TRBD1|TRBV29-1|TRBJ2-7|-
TGCAGCGTGAGGACAGGGGGCGGATACGAGCAGTACTTC
CSVRTGGGYEQYF
>TRBD1|TRBV28|TRBJ1-5|once
TGTGCCAGCAGTTTCGGGAGGGGGCGTCAGCCCCAGCATTTT
CASSFGRGRQPQHF
>-|TRBV28|TRBJ1-2|once
TGTGCCAGCAGTATGACCTGGGGCTATGGCTACACCTTC
CASSMTWGYGYTF
>TRBD1|TRBV11-2|TRBJ1-2|-
TGTGCCAGCAGCATTACAGGGGGAGACGTCTATGGCTACACCTTC
CASSITGGDVYGYTF
>-|TRBV2|TRBJ1-5|-
TGTGCCAGCAGTGAGTCGGCACTCTATAGCAATCAGCCCCAGCATTTT
CASSESALYSNQPQHF
>TRBD1|TRBV7-2|TRBJ1-3|-
TGTGCCAGCAGCCCCGACAGGGTTGGAAACACCATATATTTT
CASSPDRVGNTIYF
>-|TRBV6-5|TRBJ2-5|-
TGTGCCAGCAGTTACTCAGGCGGCAGCATAGGAGAGACCCAGTACTTC
CASSYSGGSIGETQYF
>-|TRBV30|TRBJ1-2|-
TGTGCCCTGGAGAGACAGTCAGCTAACTATGGCTACACCTTC
CALERQSANYGYTF
>-|TRBV11-2|TRBJ2-5|-
TGTGCCAGCAGCTTACTCGAGACCCAGTACTTC
CASSLLETQYF
>-|TRBV27|TRBJ1-6|-
TGTGCCAGCAGGGACATGTCAACTTATAATTCACCCCTCCACTTT
CASRDMSTYNSPLHF
>-|TRBV7-7|TRBJ2-1|-
TGTGCTAGCAGCTTAGGAGGGGTGAACAATGAGCAGTTCTTC
CASSLGGVNNEQFF
>-|TRBV4-1|TRBJ2-5|-
TGCGCCAGCAGCCCCGGAAGAGACAGCATAGAGACCCAGTACTTC
CASSPGRDSIETQYF
>TRBD2|TRBV7-9|TRBJ2-7|-
TGTGCCAGCAGCTACCTACTAGCGAGCGACGAGCAGTACTTC
CASSYLLASDEQYF
>-|TRBV9|TRBJ2-5|-
TGTGCCAGCAGCGACCCTTCCGGGCTCGCCGTAGAGACCCAGTACTTC
CASSDPSGLAVETQYF
>-|TRBV19|TRBJ2-2|once
TGTGCCAGCCTAACCTTCAGCGGGTCGAACACCGGGGAGCTGTTTTTT
CASLTFSGSNTGELFF
>-|TRBV30|TRBJ2-7|-
TGTGCCTGGGGGATAGCGGAGGCATACGAGCAGTACTTC
CAWGIAEAYEQYF
>-|TRBV13|TRBJ2-7|-
TGTGCCAGCAGCCCGGGACGATCCTACGAGCAGTACTTC
CASSPGRSYEQYF
>-|TRBV15|TRBJ2-1|-
TGTGCCACCAGCAGAGACAGGGAGCCAAGCTCCTACAATGAGCAGTTCTTC
CATSRDREPSSYNEQFF
>-|TRBV30|TRBJ2-1|-
TGTGCCTGGACCCCCGGACTAAGTTTGGGGCAGTTCTTC
CAWTPGLSLGQFF